This T cell receptor (beta chain) was found in a study of shared clonotypes between healthy human individuals. Study-wide background: Three CD4 naive, three CD4 memory, two CD8 naive and one CD8 memory plate were used per donor.

Some clones are missing from TCRdb's copy, which holds only in-frame ones; the method was immunoSEQ multiplex PCR. The table shows around 79,000 clones, with about 65% occurring only once. Study outcomes and limitations: Non-shared clonotypes displayed generation probabilities falling below those of clonotypes present in all four donors. Larger richness was generally estimated for naive than memory subsets.

CDR1 is SGHTA, CDR2 FQGNSA, per germline. Trimming removed 5 bases at V and 10 bases at J, with 14 bases between. The CDR3 loop spans 12 amino acids. This clone was counted a few times. Its antigen is not known. Sequenced sample: memory CD8+ T cells sorted from blood. The subset is: CD45RO+ cells pooled with CCR7-negative TemRA cells. The chain couples TRBV7-2 to TRBJ1-2; D gene unclear. The sequence was obtained from a man aged 25-45 years in good health. In DNA form, the CDR3 reads TGTGCCAGCAGCGCCAGGACGACTGTCTACACCTTC. Protein sequence: CASSARTTVYTF.